A selection of T cell receptor beta chains follows, all from one sample in a study of OX40 agonist ivuxolimab in advanced cancers. The method was immunoSEQ multiplex PCR; TCRdb's version includes in-frame clones alone and lacks a portion of them. Of about 27,000 clones in the sample, about 81% are singletons; the top ten hold less than 25%. This sample comprised CD4+ or CD8+ T cells sorted from blood, obtained in a trial of the OX40 agonist ivuxolimab. These TCRs come from an adult with an advanced solid tumor such as melanoma, head and neck, liver or kidney cancer. CDR3s include the opening cysteine and the closing phenylalanine or tryptophan. A D gene is named only where the DNA matches it firmly. The size entry is marked missing in some rows and otherwise reads once, few, many or a size class.

v_call	clone_size	d_call	j_call	cdr3_nt	cdr3_aa
TRBV29-1	NA	NA	TRBJ2-5	TGCAGCGTTGAGGGGGTTTGGTACCAAGAGACCCAGTACTTC	CSVEGVWYQETQYF
TRBV6-6	NA	NA	TRBJ1-5	TGTGCCAGCAGTTACCCGACTGGGCAGCCCCAGCATTTT	CASSYPTGQPQHF
TRBV7-3	NA	NA	TRBJ2-5	TGTGCCACCCCTAGCAGCTTAACGATTTACCCCGGGACGGATCAAGAGACCCAGTACTTC	CATPSSLTIYPGTDQETQYF
TRBV29-1	NA	NA	TRBJ1-1	TGCAGCGTCGTGACGGAGGCGAACACTGAAGCTTTCTTT	CSVVTEANTEAFF
TRBV27	few	TRBD1	TRBJ1-1	TGTGCCAGCAGTGTGACAGGGGATGATGAAGCTTTCTTT	CASSVTGDDEAFF
TRBV19	NA	TRBD1	TRBJ1-2	TGTGCCAGTAGTCCCGGGACAGCTAACTATGGCTACACCTTC	CASSPGTANYGYTF
TRBV6-5	NA	TRBD1	TRBJ1-5	TGTGCCAGCAGTTACTCATCGAACAGGGGGCAGCCCCAGCATTTT	CASSYSSNRGQPQHF
TRBV10-3	NA	NA	TRBJ2-5	TGTGCCATCAGTGACGGTGGAGAGACCCAGTACTTC	CAISDGGETQYF
TRBV30	NA	TRBD2	TRBJ2-3	TGTGCCTGGACGGTACTAGCGGGGGCCTTTAGCACAGATACGCAGTATTTT	CAWTVLAGAFSTDTQYF
TRBV6-5	once	NA	TRBJ1-2	TGTGCCAGCAGTTACTCGACGACCGGAGGCTACACCTTC	CASSYSTTGGYTF
TRBV21-1	NA	NA	TRBJ1-2	TGTGCCAGCAGCAAGAACCATGAGTTAGCTATGGATGGCTACACCTTC	CASSKNHELAMDGYTF
TRBV29-1	NA	NA	TRBJ1-2	TGCAGCGTCGAACGGTTTCTGTCGGGCTACACCTTC	CSVERFLSGYTF
TRBV5-3	few	NA	TRBJ1-1	TGTGCCAGAAGCTTGGTGGAGGGGAACACTGAAGCTTTCTTT	CARSLVEGNTEAFF
TRBV5-6	NA	NA	TRBJ2-3	TGTGCCAGCAGCTTGGGGGTGGATACGCAGTATTTT	CASSLGVDTQYF
TRBV10-2	NA	NA	TRBJ2-3	TGCGCCAGCAGTGGGGGTGCCTTGGATACGCAGTATTTT	CASSGGALDTQYF
TRBV7-8	NA	NA	TRBJ2-7	TGTGCCAGCAGCTTAGGCCGGGACGGCTCCTACGAGCAGTACTTC	CASSLGRDGSYEQYF
TRBV7-6	NA	TRBD1	TRBJ2-2	TGTGCCAGCAGCTTCCCGACAACCGGGACAGACAACACCGGGGAGCTGTTTTTT	CASSFPTTGTDNTGELFF
TRBV15	NA	NA	TRBJ1-5	TGTGCCACCAGCAGACCGACCCACAATCAGCCCCAGCATTTT	CATSRPTHNQPQHF
TRBV29-1	NA	TRBD1	TRBJ2-7	TGCAGCGTTGAAGTTGGGACAGGGGCCTACGAGCAGTACTTC	CSVEVGTGAYEQYF
TRBV4-3	NA	TRBD2	TRBJ2-1	TGCGCCAGCAGCTTCAGCGGGGGGGCTAATGAGCAGTTCTTC	CASSFSGGANEQFF
TRBV4-2	NA	NA	TRBJ2-2	TGTGCCAGCAGCCAAGTTGCGGGAATCGGGGAGCTGTTTTTT	CASSQVAGIGELFF
TRBV7-2	NA	TRBD1	TRBJ2-7	TGTGCCAGCAGCTCGACAGGGCCCTACGAGCAGTACTTC	CASSSTGPYEQYF
TRBV10-3	NA	NA	TRBJ1-1	TGTGCCATCTCTGGGAGCCAGAACACTGAAGCTTTCTTT	CAISGSQNTEAFF
TRBV9	once	TRBD1	TRBJ1-3	TGTGCCAGCAGCCCCCGGACAGGGGCGGGAAACACCATATATTTT	CASSPRTGAGNTIYF
TRBV6-4	NA	NA	TRBJ2-7	TGTGCCTACCCCCCCCACCCTCTAGCTTACGAGCAGTACTTC	CAYPPHPLAYEQYF
TRBV11-2	NA	NA	TRBJ2-1	TGTGCCAGCAGCTTAGAGCAGGGGAGTACCTACAATGAGCAGTTCTTC	CASSLEQGSTYNEQFF
TRBV29-1	NA	TRBD2	TRBJ2-3	TGCAGCGTTGAAGGGTGGCGGGAGGGCGCCACTAGCACAGATACGCAGTATTTT	CSVEGWREGATSTDTQYF
TRBV27	NA	TRBD2	TRBJ2-1	TGTGCCAGCAGCCCCGGACTAGGTTATGAGCAGTTCTTC	CASSPGLGYEQFF
TRBV9	once	TRBD2	TRBJ2-3	TGTGCCAGCAGCGCGATCGCGGGAGGGAGCACAGATACGCAGTATTTT	CASSAIAGGSTDTQYF
TRBV4-1	NA	TRBD2	TRBJ2-2	TGCGCCAGCAGCCAAGAACTAGCGGGAGTTGAGGGGGAGCTGTTTTTT	CASSQELAGVEGELFF
TRBV7-9	NA	NA	TRBJ2-3	TGTGCCAGCAGCTTAGTCAGGGAAGCTGACACAGATACGCAGTATTTT	CASSLVREADTDTQYF
TRBV7-9	NA	NA	TRBJ1-4	TGTGCCAGCAGCTTCGTCGGAACAAAAGCGGAAAAACTGTTTTTT	CASSFVGTKAEKLFF
TRBV4-1	NA	NA	TRBJ2-7	TGCGCCAGCAGCCAAGAACCGACAGCAGGGGAGGAATACGAGCAGTACTTC	CASSQEPTAGEEYEQYF
TRBV5-1	NA	NA	TRBJ2-5	TGCGCCAGCAGCCTGGAGAGGCCCACGGGGGAGACCCAGTACTTC	CASSLERPTGETQYF
TRBV18	NA	TRBD1	TRBJ1-2	TGTGCCAGCTCACCACCGGGACAGGGGGCAGGCGGCTACACCTTC	CASSPPGQGAGGYTF
TRBV5-6	NA	NA	TRBJ2-6	TGTGCCAGCAGCTTGTTCGGTGCCCCTGGGGCCAACGTCCTGACTTTC	CASSLFGAPGANVLTF
TRBV14	NA	TRBD1	TRBJ2-1	TGTGCCAGCAGCCAAAAGGGGACAGGGGGTTTCAATGAGCAGTTCTTC	CASSQKGTGGFNEQFF
TRBV6-4	few	TRBD2	TRBJ2-1	TGTGCCAGCAGTGACTCTAGCGGGGGGAATGAGCAGTTCTTC	CASSDSSGGNEQFF
TRBV7-2	NA	NA	TRBJ2-7	TGTGCCAGCACTTTAAAGGGCAAGGGGGTCTCCGAGCAGTACTTC	CASTLKGKGVSEQYF
TRBV6-6	NA	NA	TRBJ1-1	TGTGCCAGCAGTTACCTGGGGAACACTGAAGCTTTCTTT	CASSYLGNTEAFF
TRBV29-1	NA	NA	TRBJ2-2	TGCAGCGTTGGCGGGGCTAACACCGGGGAGCTGTTTTTT	CSVGGANTGELFF
TRBV4-3	NA	NA	TRBJ1-4	TGCGCCAGCAGCCAAGATAAGGGGTCTAATGAAAAACTGTTTTTT	CASSQDKGSNEKLFF
TRBV6-1	NA	NA	TRBJ1-6	TGTGCCAGCAGTGAATGGACCGATAATTCACCCCTCCACTTT	CASSEWTDNSPLHF
TRBV5-4	NA	NA	TRBJ2-7	TGTGCCAGCAGCTTTGGCAGCTCCTACGAGCAGTACTTC	CASSFGSSYEQYF
TRBV19	NA	NA	TRBJ1-2	TGTGCCAGTAGGAACCTAGGGGCAGGGATGCTGCGGGGCTACACCTTC	CASRNLGAGMLRGYTF